Reported below is one TCR beta chain. What it binds is unknown. This CDR3 spans 19 amino acids. Trimming at V came to 5 bases and at J to 0 bases, leaving 16 bases not matched to a gene. CDR1 is SEHNR and CDR2 is FQNEAQ in the germline V gene (reference sequence). The data were obtained in a study of cytomegalovirus exposure and HLA in healthy donors. Study findings and constraints: Researchers reported that a few CMV-associated chains were confirmed in vitro as CMV antigen-specific. Previous analysis showed most TCR beta V segments were productive about 90% or about 30% of the time. Association of roughly 17,000 TCR beta sequences with HLA alleles was found at 0.05 false discovery rate in a later analysis.

Amplification used 60 Vbeta primers and 13 Jbeta primers. TCRdb's copy holds only in-frame clones and misses some; the assay was immunoSEQ multiplex PCR. Of about 55,000 clones in the sample, approximately 71% were seen once. The sample consisted of PBMCs. The TCR comes from a man aged 40-49 years in good health and CMV-seropositive. The gene calls are TRBV7-9 and TRBJ1-5; TRBD1 matches at 7 bases. CDR3 region: CASSEHRQGLPYSNQPQHF. The CDR3 coding sequence is TGTGCCAGCAGCGAACACCGACAGGGCCTACCCTATAGCAATCAGCCCCAGCATTTT.